Following are 10 T cell receptor beta chains from one sample sequenced in a study of cytomegalovirus exposure and HLA in healthy donors. PCR primers comprised 60 Vbeta and 13 Jbeta primers. Only in-frame clones appear in the TCRdb table, and some are missing; sequencing was by immunoSEQ multiplex PCR. Of roughly 120,000 clones listed, 80% are singletons. Sample: PBMCs. The receptors stem from a man aged 30 to 39 in good health and CMV-seronegative.

This chain connects TRBV20-1 to TRBJ2-1; a possible D gene is TRBD1 (6 bases). Germline values: CDR1 DFQATT, CDR2 SNEGSKA (reference sequence). The CDR3 is 11 amino acids. V gave up 6 bases and J gave up 7 bases, with 10 bases separating them. The CDR3 nucleotides are TGCAGTGCAGGGACAAGGAATGAGCAGTTCTTC. Its translation is CSAGTRNEQFF.

The V gene is TRBV27, the J gene TRBJ2-7; 11 nucleotides line up with TRBD2. In germline, CDR1 is MNHEY, CDR2 SMNVEV (reference sequence). This CDR3 has 16 amino acids. V was clipped by 4 bases and J by 2 bases; unmatched bases: 7. CDR3 DNA: TGTGCCAGCAGTTCGGGGACTAGCGGAGCCACCTACGAGCAGTACTTC. Residues: CASSSGTSGATYEQYF.

The J gene is TRBJ1-4, the V gene TRBV6-6, with no clear D. V was pared by 2 bases and J by 4 bases, with 11 bases between. The CDR3 contains 15 residues. The germline gives CDR1 MNHNY, CDR2 SVGAGI (reference sequence). This CDR3 reads CASSYREGSNEKLFF. The CDR3 DNA reads as TGTGCCAGCAGTTACCGGGAGGGCAGTAATGAAAAACTGTTTTTT.

This clone was counted a single time. The chain recombines TRBV18 with TRBJ2-5; 7 bases map to TRBD1. The junction had 3 bases not matched to a gene; V was cut back by 3 bases and J by 5 bases. CDR1 KGHSH and CDR2 LQKENI come from the germline V gene. This CDR3 is built from 13 residues. The CDR3 sequence is CASSPTGSETQYF. Here the CDR3 DNA reads TGTGCCAGCTCACCGACAGGGTCGGAGACCCAGTACTTC.

The chain carries TRBV19 and TRBJ1-1; 8 bases fit TRBD1. Germline CDR1 is LNHDA and CDR2 is SQIVND (reference sequence). CDR3 length: 15 residues. The trim removed 5 bases at V and 1 base at J, leaving 6 bases unmatched. The CDR3: CASSPWDRKNTEAFF. The CDR3 coding sequence is TGTGCCAGTAGTCCGTGGGACAGGAAGAACACTGAAGCTTTCTTT. The entire variable domain, with the rest obtained from reference TRBV19 and TRBJ1-1, is as follows: DGGITQSPKYLFRKEGQNVTLSCEQNLNHDAMYWYRQDPGQGLRLIYYSQIVNDFQKGDIAEGYSVSREKKESFPLTVTSAQKNPTAFYLCASSPWDRKNTEAFFGQGTRLTVV.

The V and J genes are TRBV19 and TRBJ1-5, with TRBD1 as a possible D gene (6 bases). The CDR3 sequence is 13 residues long. Trimming removed 4 bases at V and 6 bases at J, with 10 bases between. Per the germline V gene, CDR1 is LNHDA and CDR2 is SQIVND (reference sequence). CDR3 nucleotides: TGTGCCAGTAGTACCACAGGGCTTCAGCCCCAGCATTTT. Translation: CASSTTGLQPQHF. The entire variable domain, with the rest obtained from reference TRBV19 and TRBJ1-5, is as follows: DGGITQSPKYLFRKEGQNVTLSCEQNLNHDAMYWYRQDPGQGLRLIYYSQIVNDFQKGDIAEGYSVSREKKESFPLTVTSAQKNPTAFYLCASSTTGLQPQHFGDGTRLSIL.

The rearrangement links TRBV10-2 to TRBJ2-3; a weak D match, TRBD2 (5 bases). Trimming took 5 bases from V and 2 from J, leaving 8 bases between them. The CDR3 length is 13 residues. Germline CDR1 reads WSHSY; CDR2 reads SAAADI. CDR3 in amino acids: CASSIGNTDTQYF. CDR3 in DNA: TGCGCCAGCAGTATCGGGAACACAGATACGCAGTATTTT.

This clone has just one count. Here the CDR3 DNA reads TGTGCCAGCAGCGGGGAGAGAAGCACAGATACGCAGTATTTT. It specifies CASSGERSTDTQYF. The gene calls are TRBV13 and TRBJ2-3; D perhaps matches TRBD2 (5 bases). The germline V gene has CDR1 PRHDT and CDR2 FYEKMQ (reference sequence). The CDR3 has 14 residues. Trimming left V 5 bases short and J 0 bases short, with 9 bases between.

A remark on this clone: The junction differs from germline at one of its ends, possibly a read error. The chain uses TRBV7-9 and TRBJ2-7; D is unclear. Germline-derived CDR1 and CDR2 are SEHNR and FQNEAQ (reference sequence). This CDR3 is 12 amino acids long. Written as DNA, the CDR3 is TGTTCCAGCAGCCTGGCCCGTAACGAGCAGTACTTC. This sequence encodes CSSSLARNEQYF.

The rearrangement joins TRBV5-6 to TRBJ2-7, with 11 bases fitting TRBD2. Unmatched junction bases numbered 4, after V lost 4 bases and J lost 4 bases. Per the germline V gene, CDR1 is SGHDT and CDR2 is YYEEEE. The CDR3 has 14 residues. The chain's CDR3 is CASSITSGSYEQYF. CDR3 DNA: TGTGCCAGCAGCATTACTAGCGGGAGTTACGAGCAGTACTTC.